This T cell receptor (beta chain) came from a study of blood T cell repertoires in COVID-19. Produced via immunoSEQ multiplex PCR; TCRdb's table is partial and in-frame only. The sample has about 37,000 clones, approximately 88% seen once. CDR3 length: 15 residues. Germline trimming cut 5 bases from V and 5 bases from J; bases unmatched to any gene: 12. Germline V gene lookup returns CDR1 SEHNR and CDR2 FQNEAQ (reference sequence). The sequence was collected from a human donor in a cohort sampled during active COVID-19. The J gene is TRBJ2-7, the V gene TRBV7-9; TRBD1 matches at 7 bases. Sequenced sample: peripheral blood. The CDR3 sequence: CASSPRQGPGHEQYF. Here the CDR3 DNA reads TGTGCCAGCAGCCCGAGACAGGGCCCGGGCCACGAGCAGTACTTC.